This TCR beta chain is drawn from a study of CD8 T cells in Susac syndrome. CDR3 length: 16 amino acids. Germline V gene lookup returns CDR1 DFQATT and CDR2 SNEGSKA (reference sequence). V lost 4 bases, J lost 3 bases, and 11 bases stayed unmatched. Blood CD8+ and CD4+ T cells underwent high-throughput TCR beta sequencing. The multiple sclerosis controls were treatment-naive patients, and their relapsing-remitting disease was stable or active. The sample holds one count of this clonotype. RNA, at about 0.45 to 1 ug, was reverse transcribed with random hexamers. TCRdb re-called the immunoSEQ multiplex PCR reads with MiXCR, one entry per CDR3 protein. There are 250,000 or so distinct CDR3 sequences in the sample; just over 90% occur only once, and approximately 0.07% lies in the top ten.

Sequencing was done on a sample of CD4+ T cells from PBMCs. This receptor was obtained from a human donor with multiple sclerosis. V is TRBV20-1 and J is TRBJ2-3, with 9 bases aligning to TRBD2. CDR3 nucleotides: TGCAGTGCTAAACCTAGCGGGGTAACATTTACAGATACGCAGTATTTT. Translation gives CSAKPSGVTFTDTQYF.